A selection of T cell receptor beta chains follows, all from one sample in a study of T cell responses to AZD1222 COVID-19 vaccine. Data came from immunoSEQ multiplex PCR; TCRdb stores just in-frame clones and leaves some out. This table holds about 150,000 clones, 80% to 95% found once. Sequenced material: peripheral blood, taken on day 0 of AZD1222 vaccination. These receptors came from an adult in good health. Both conserved end residues are part of each CDR3. The order of the fields is J gene, CDR3 length, V gene, clone size, D gene, CDR3 protein, CDR3 DNA. The D gene is left open where the match is weak. The size entry is marked missing in some rows and otherwise reads once, few, many or a size class.

j_gene: TRBJ1-5
len: 15
v_gene: TRBV2
abundance: once
d_gene: TRBD1
CDR3aa: CASSEGAGGDQPQHF
CDR3nt: TGTGCCAGCAGTGAAGGGGCAGGGGGCGATCAGCCCCAGCATTTT

j_gene: TRBJ2-1
len: 13
v_gene: TRBV27
abundance: -
d_gene: -
CDR3aa: CASSDSSYNEQFF
CDR3nt: TGTGCCAGCAGTGACAGCTCCTACAATGAGCAGTTCTTC

j_gene: TRBJ2-2
len: 14
v_gene: TRBV19
abundance: -
d_gene: -
CDR3aa: CASSPTRGLGELFF
CDR3nt: TGTGCCAGTAGTCCCACGAGAGGTTTGGGGGAGCTGTTTTTT

j_gene: TRBJ1-2
len: 16
v_gene: TRBV6-4
abundance: -
d_gene: -
CDR3aa: CASSEGVTGSMGSYTF
CDR3nt: TGTGCCAGCAGTGAGGGGGTTACGGGTTCGATGGGGAGCTACACCTTC

j_gene: TRBJ2-3
len: 13
v_gene: TRBV27
abundance: -
d_gene: -
CDR3aa: CASRPPPADTQYF
CDR3nt: TGTGCCAGTAGGCCCCCGCCGGCAGATACGCAGTATTTT

j_gene: TRBJ2-3
len: 14
v_gene: TRBV5-1
abundance: -
d_gene: TRBD2
CDR3aa: CASSLSSGRDTQYF
CDR3nt: TGCGCCAGCAGCTTGAGTAGCGGGAGGGATACGCAGTATTTT

j_gene: TRBJ1-1
len: 13
v_gene: TRBV12-3/TRBV12-4
abundance: -
d_gene: -
CDR3aa: CASSLDTGHVAFF
CDR3nt: TGTGCCAGCAGTTTAGATACAGGTCATGTAGCTTTCTTT

j_gene: TRBJ2-3
len: 14
v_gene: TRBV4-2
abundance: -
d_gene: -
CDR3aa: CASSQGAFTDTQYF
CDR3nt: TGTGCCAGCAGCCAAGGGGCTTTTACAGATACGCAGTATTTT

j_gene: TRBJ1-6
len: 16
v_gene: TRBV7-2
abundance: -
d_gene: -
CDR3aa: CASSLGWTVMGSPLHF
CDR3nt: TGTGCCAGCAGCTTAGGGTGGACAGTAATGGGTTCACCCCTCCACTTT

j_gene: TRBJ2-5
len: 15
v_gene: TRBV7-9
abundance: -
d_gene: TRBD1
CDR3aa: CASSSLRQGGETQYF
CDR3nt: TGTGCCAGCAGCTCCCTCCGACAGGGCGGCGAGACCCAGTACTTC

j_gene: TRBJ1-5
len: 15
v_gene: TRBV6-6
abundance: -
d_gene: -
CDR3aa: CASTLGAYSNQPQHF
CDR3nt: TGTGCCAGCACCCTCGGAGCCTATAGCAATCAGCCCCAGCATTTT

j_gene: TRBJ2-7
len: 15
v_gene: TRBV6-5
abundance: -
d_gene: -
CDR3aa: CASSYSIWQNYEQYF
CDR3nt: TGTGCCAGCAGTTACTCGATATGGCAGAACTACGAGCAGTACTTC

j_gene: TRBJ1-5
len: 15
v_gene: TRBV2
abundance: -
d_gene: -
CDR3aa: CASSERGRGYQPQHF
CDR3nt: TGTGCCAGCAGTGAGCGTGGCAGGGGATATCAGCCCCAGCATTTT

j_gene: TRBJ1-2
len: 15
v_gene: TRBV11-3
abundance: -
d_gene: TRBD1
CDR3aa: CASSSLPGTDNGYTF
CDR3nt: TGTGCCAGCAGCTCCCTCCCCGGGACAGATAATGGCTACACCTTC

j_gene: TRBJ2-7
len: 14
v_gene: TRBV3-1/TRBV3-2
abundance: once
d_gene: -
CDR3aa: CASSQGPSIYEQYF
CDR3nt: TGTGCCAGCAGCCAGGGACCTTCCATCTACGAGCAGTACTTC

j_gene: TRBJ1-2
len: 18
v_gene: TRBV6-1
abundance: -
d_gene: -
CDR3aa: CASSENPGLAGTQGGYTF
CDR3nt: TGTGCCAGCAGTGAAAACCCCGGTCTAGCAGGGACCCAGGGTGGCTACACCTTC

j_gene: TRBJ1-6
len: 15
v_gene: TRBV5-4
abundance: -
d_gene: -
CDR3aa: CASSLGGPNNSPLHF
CDR3nt: TGTGCCAGCAGCTTGGGGGGGCCAAATAATTCACCCCTCCACTTT

j_gene: TRBJ1-5
len: 12
v_gene: TRBV2
abundance: -
d_gene: -
CDR3aa: CASSVSVQPQHF
CDR3nt: TGTGCCAGCAGTGTTTCGGTTCAGCCCCAGCATTTT

j_gene: TRBJ2-3
len: 15
v_gene: TRBV4-2
abundance: -
d_gene: -
CDR3aa: CASSQGQGISDTQYF
CDR3nt: TGTGCCAGCAGCCAGGGCCAGGGGATATCAGATACGCAGTATTTT

j_gene: TRBJ2-7
len: 14
v_gene: TRBV4-3
abundance: -
d_gene: TRBD2
CDR3aa: CASSQERGAYEQYF
CDR3nt: TGCGCCAGCAGCCAAGAGCGGGGGGCCTACGAGCAGTACTTC

j_gene: TRBJ2-2
len: 17
v_gene: TRBV15
abundance: once
d_gene: TRBD2
CDR3aa: CATSRDRGDLNTGELFF
CDR3nt: TGTGCCACCAGCAGAGATCGGGGGGATCTGAACACCGGGGAGCTGTTTTTT

j_gene: TRBJ2-5
len: 15
v_gene: TRBV7-6
abundance: -
d_gene: -
CDR3aa: CASSQGAYPGETQYF
CDR3nt: TGTGCCAGCAGCCAAGGAGCGTACCCCGGGGAGACCCAGTACTTC

j_gene: TRBJ2-4
len: 18
v_gene: TRBV11-2
abundance: -
d_gene: -
CDR3aa: CASSFLPEVQGDWDIQYF
CDR3nt: TGTGCCAGCAGCTTTCTTCCGGAGGTGCAGGGCGATTGGGACATTCAGTACTTC

j_gene: TRBJ2-1
len: 17
v_gene: TRBV6-1
abundance: -
d_gene: -
CDR3aa: CASSGPRLASSYNEQFF
CDR3nt: TGTGCCAGCAGTGGACCCCGACTTGCTAGCTCCTACAATGAGCAGTTCTTC

j_gene: TRBJ1-1
len: 17
v_gene: TRBV5-5
abundance: -
d_gene: -
CDR3aa: CASSPSPRQEMNTEAFF
CDR3nt: TGTGCCAGCAGCCCATCTCCGAGACAGGAAATGAACACTGAAGCTTTCTTT

j_gene: TRBJ2-2
len: 16
v_gene: TRBV7-9
abundance: few
d_gene: -
CDR3aa: CATPRGPDSNTGELFF
CDR3nt: TGTGCCACCCCCCGGGGCCCCGACTCGAACACCGGGGAGCTGTTTTTT

j_gene: TRBJ1-2
len: 13
v_gene: TRBV29-1
abundance: -
d_gene: -
CDR3aa: CSVVHREDYGYTF
CDR3nt: TGCAGCGTTGTACACAGGGAGGACTATGGCTACACCTTC

j_gene: TRBJ1-6
len: 16
v_gene: TRBV19
abundance: -
d_gene: TRBD1
CDR3aa: CASSINTGGGNSPLHF
CDR3nt: TGTGCCAGTAGCATCAATACAGGGGGCGGTAATTCACCCCTCCACTTT

j_gene: TRBJ1-3
len: 14
v_gene: TRBV11-3
abundance: -
d_gene: -
CDR3aa: CASSLDNSGNTIYF
CDR3nt: TGTGCCAGCAGCTTAGACAACTCTGGAAACACCATATATTTT

j_gene: TRBJ2-2
len: 14
v_gene: TRBV5-1
abundance: -
d_gene: -
CDR3aa: CASSFGTVTGELFF
CDR3nt: TGCGCCAGCAGCTTCGGGACTGTGACCGGGGAGCTGTTTTTT

j_gene: TRBJ1-2
len: 15
v_gene: TRBV2
abundance: -
d_gene: TRBD1
CDR3aa: CASTRGTGGIDGYTF
CDR3nt: TGTGCCAGCACCCGGGGGACAGGGGGCATCGATGGCTACACCTTC

j_gene: TRBJ1-4
len: 17
v_gene: TRBV28
abundance: once
d_gene: TRBD1
CDR3aa: CASTQTGGRFLNEKLFF
CDR3nt: TGTGCCAGTACTCAGACAGGGGGGAGATTCCTTAATGAAAAACTGTTTTTT

j_gene: TRBJ1-5
len: 14
v_gene: TRBV19
abundance: -
d_gene: -
CDR3aa: CASSIRDRNQPQHF
CDR3nt: TGTGCCAGTAGTATAAGGGACCGTAATCAGCCCCAGCATTTT

j_gene: TRBJ1-4
len: 16
v_gene: TRBV21-1
abundance: -
d_gene: -
CDR3aa: CASSKEWPQTNEKLFF
CDR3nt: TGTGCCAGCAGCAAAGAGTGGCCCCAAACTAATGAAAAACTGTTTTTT

j_gene: TRBJ1-1
len: 14
v_gene: TRBV18
abundance: -
d_gene: -
CDR3aa: CASSPGKGNTEAFF
CDR3nt: TGTGCCAGCTCACCAGGCAAGGGGAACACTGAAGCTTTCTTT

j_gene: TRBJ1-1
len: 13
v_gene: TRBV30
abundance: -
d_gene: -
CDR3aa: CAWSAQRNTEAFF
CDR3nt: TGTGCCTGGAGTGCCCAAAGGAACACTGAAGCTTTCTTT

j_gene: TRBJ1-6
len: 12
v_gene: TRBV16
abundance: -
d_gene: -
CDR3aa: CASSQRHSPLHF
CDR3nt: TGTGCCAGCAGCCAACGCCATTCACCCCTCCACTTT